Following are 15 T cell receptor beta chains from one sample sequenced in a study of lymphopenia after photon versus proton radiotherapy. Sequenced by immunoSEQ multiplex PCR; TCRdb stores in-frame clones only, minus some. The table has roughly 23,000 clones, 80% to 90% seen once. The sequenced sample was peripheral blood, obtained from a patient treated with proton-based radiotherapy. The receptors come from a man older than 75 with esophageal cancer.

This chain uses TRBV7-2 with TRBJ2-1, with TRBD1 identical over 8 bases. The CDR3 covers 14 residues. J lost 10 bases, V lost 5 bases, and 10 bases had no gene match. Germline lookup yields CDR1 SGHTA and CDR2 FQGNSA. CDR3 region: CASSLGQGEGEQFF. CDR3 DNA sequence: TGTGCCAGCAGCCTCGGACAGGGTGAAGGAGAGCAGTTCTTC. The whole variable domain, remainder taken from reference TRBV7-2 and TRBJ2-1, is GAGVSQSPSNKVTEKGKDVELRCDPISGHTALYWYRQSLGQGLEFLIYFQGNSAPDKSGLPSDRFSAERTGGSVSTLTIQRTQQEDSAVYLCASSLGQGEGEQFFGPGTRLTVL.

The V call is TRBV5-6, the J call TRBJ1-2; perhaps TRBD1 as D (6 bases). The germline V gene encodes CDR1 SGHDT and CDR2 YYEEEE. This CDR3 contains 13 residues. V was trimmed by 4 bases and J by 4 bases, leaving 11 bases between them. The CDR3 sequence: CASSTGQRYGYTF. CDR3 bases: TGTGCCAGCAGCACCGGACAGCGCTATGGCTACACCTTC.

The chain joins TRBV27 to TRBJ1-2; D may be TRBD1 (6 bases). V lost 6 bases and J lost 8, with 19 bases in between. Germline assignment: CDR1 MNHEY and CDR2 SMNVEV (reference sequence). The CDR3 is made up of 14 amino acids. Written as DNA, the CDR3 is TGTGCCAGCAGCTCCTCCGGGGGCGGATTAGGCTACACCTTC. This translates into CASSSSGGGLGYTF.

V gene TRBV4-1 combines with J gene TRBJ1-6; the D gene is possibly TRBD1 (5 bases). Germline CDR1 and CDR2: MGHRA and YSYEKL. V shed 3 bases and J shed 7 bases, with 19 bases lying between them. CDR3 length: 17 residues. The CDR3: CASSHGAPRALNSPLHF. In nucleotides, the CDR3 is TGCGCCAGCAGCCACGGGGCTCCCCGGGCCCTGAATTCACCCCTCCACTTT.

This sequence joins TRBV5-1 and TRBJ2-1; 10 bases fit TRBD1. CDR3 length: 14 amino acids. The germline CDR1 and CDR2 sequences are SGHRS and YFSETQ. The V gene end was trimmed by 4 bases and the J gene end by 8 bases; junction bases not matched to a gene: 6. The CDR3 nucleotides are TGCGCCAGCAGCCTGGGACAGGGGAAGGATGAGCAGTTCTTC. It encodes CASSLGQGKDEQFF.

The J gene is TRBJ1-5, the V gene TRBV11-2, with a tentative D call TRBD1 (5 bases). V dropped 1 base and J dropped 2 bases, with 6 bases sitting between them. Germline V gives CDR1 SGHAT, CDR2 FQNNGV. This CDR3 has 14 residues. In nucleotides, the CDR3 is TGTGCCAGCAGCTTAGCGGGGGGCAATCAGCCCCAGCATTTT. Translated: CASSLAGGNQPQHF.

The gene calls are TRBV25-1 and TRBJ2-2; no clear D gene. V lost 8 bases to trimming and J lost 0 bases, with 10 bases between them. The CDR3 covers 14 residues. The germline V gene has CDR1 MGHDK and CDR2 SYGVNS. Here the CDR3 DNA reads TGTGCCAGCTCCGGCAGATCGAACACCGGGGAGCTGTTTTTT. This translates into CASSGRSNTGELFF.

The rearrangement links TRBV30 to TRBJ1-4; 7 nucleotides line up with TRBD1. Germline V gene lookup returns CDR1 GTSNPN and CDR2 SVGIG (reference sequence). The CDR3 loop spans 14 amino acids. The V segment lost 3 bases and the J segment 8 bases; nucleotides outside the gene matches: 9. CDR3 sequence (DNA): TGTGCCTGGAGCGCTGGGGACAGTTGGGAAAAACTGTTTTTT. Translated: CAWSAGDSWEKLFF.

The chain couples TRBV7-9 to TRBJ1-4; D gene ambiguous. Germline lookup yields CDR1 SEHNR and CDR2 FQNEAQ (reference sequence). This CDR3 spans 13 amino acids. Trimming took 6 bases from V and 0 from J, leaving 5 bases between them. CDR3 DNA sequence: TGTGCCAGCAGGGACTCAACTAATGAAAAACTGTTTTTT. This sequence encodes CASRDSTNEKLFF.

The chain carries TRBV7-9 and TRBJ2-2, with D maybe TRBD1 (6 bases). The germline CDR1 and CDR2 sequences are SEHNR and FQNEAQ (reference sequence). The CDR3 contains 16 residues. V was cut by 5 bases and J by 2 bases, with 15 bases left in between. CDR3 sequence reads: CASSLRTAVNTGELFF. Here the CDR3 DNA reads TGTGCCAGCAGCCTCCGGACAGCGGTAAACACCGGGGAGCTGTTTTTT.

The chain is built from TRBV6-6 and TRBJ2-5; D may correspond to TRBD1 or TRBD2 (5 bases each). This CDR3 comprises 15 residues. With 2 bases removed from V and 2 bases from J, the gap between germline ends came to 12 bases. Germline CDR1 reads MNHNY; CDR2 reads SVGAGI (reference sequence). DNA for the CDR3: TGTGCCAGCAGTTACGGTAGCAGGGAGCAAGAGACCCAGTACTTC. Translating it yields CASSYGSREQETQYF.

The chain has TRBV5-6 and TRBJ2-7; 10 bases are shared with TRBD2. The CDR3 has 18 residues. J lost 4 bases, V lost 4 bases, and 17 bases had no gene match. From germline, CDR1 is SGHDT and CDR2 YYEEEE. The DNA for the CDR3 is TGTGCCAGCAGCCGGGGGGCTAGCGGGAGTTACCGTGGGTACGAGCAGTACTTC. It yields the protein CASSRGASGSYRGYEQYF. Combining the CDR3 with reference TRBV5-6 and TRBJ2-7 gives the whole variable domain DAGVTQSPTHLIKTRGQQVTLRCSPKSGHDTVSWYQQALGQGPQFIFQYYEEEERQRGNFPDRFSGHQFPNYSSELNVNALLLGDSALYLCASSRGASGSYRGYEQYFGPGTRLTVT.

The table lists this clone with a few counts. The chain is built from TRBV20-1 and TRBJ2-1, with D hard to call. In germline, CDR1 is DFQATT, CDR2 SNEGSKA (reference sequence). Trimming pared 0 bases from V and 7 bases from J, leaving 4 bases between. This CDR3 is built from 11 residues. The chain's CDR3 is CSARDGNEQFF. The CDR3 nucleotides read TGCAGTGCTAGAGATGGAAATGAGCAGTTCTTC.

The V gene is TRBV5-1, the J gene TRBJ1-6, with a possible D match to TRBD1 (6 bases). The CDR3 has 15 amino acids. With 4 bases removed from V and 10 bases from J, the gap between germline ends came to 18 bases. Germline CDR1 reads SGHRS; CDR2 reads YFSETQ. The CDR3 DNA reads as TGCGCCAGCAGCCCTCGGGAGCAGGGGATATCACCCCTCCACTTT. Protein sequence: CASSPREQGISPLHF.

J is TRBJ2-1 and V is TRBV4-3; tentatively, D is TRBD1 (5 bases). V shed 1 base and J shed 5 bases, with 18 bases lying between them. In germline, CDR1 is LGHNA, CDR2 YSLEER. The CDR3 is 17 amino acids. The CDR3 DNA reads TGCGCCAGCAGCCAAGCATACAGGTACACGAGCGACAATGAGCAGTTCTTC. This translates into CASSQAYRYTSDNEQFF.